The clone carrying this T cell receptor (beta chain) was observed many times. Its antigen is currently unknown. This sample was included in a study of T-cell reconstitution after alpha-beta-depleted transplantation in children. Molecular barcoding with unique molecular identifiers was used for the TCRbeta library. One entry per CDR3 protein results from TCRdb running MiXCR on the PCR reads. The table shows some 550,000 distinct CDR3 sequences, with 20% to 25% occurring only once. Study findings and constraints: From newly produced T cells came most of the T-cell counts and diversity one year after transplant. Where alpha-beta T cells came from about two months after transplant was reportedly several hundred expanded graft clones.

Per the germline V gene, CDR1 is LNHNV and CDR2 is YYDKDF (reference sequence). Trimming shortened V by 0 bases and J by 4 bases, and 12 bases separated the two germline ends. This CDR3 is 16 amino acids long. The chain recombines TRBV15 with TRBJ2-2; D could derive from TRBD1 or TRBD2 (6 bases each). This sequence was found in a boy under two years old who had a stem cell transplant for acute myeloid leukemia, so the T cells may come from the graft donor. Specimen: PBMCs, mostly from graft donor cells, collected 360 days after TCRalphabeta/CD19-depleted stem cell transplant. The CDR3 is CATSRDPGAVTGELFF. The CDR3 nucleotides are TGTGCCACCAGCAGAGATCCGGGGGCGGTCACCGGGGAGCTGTTTTTT.